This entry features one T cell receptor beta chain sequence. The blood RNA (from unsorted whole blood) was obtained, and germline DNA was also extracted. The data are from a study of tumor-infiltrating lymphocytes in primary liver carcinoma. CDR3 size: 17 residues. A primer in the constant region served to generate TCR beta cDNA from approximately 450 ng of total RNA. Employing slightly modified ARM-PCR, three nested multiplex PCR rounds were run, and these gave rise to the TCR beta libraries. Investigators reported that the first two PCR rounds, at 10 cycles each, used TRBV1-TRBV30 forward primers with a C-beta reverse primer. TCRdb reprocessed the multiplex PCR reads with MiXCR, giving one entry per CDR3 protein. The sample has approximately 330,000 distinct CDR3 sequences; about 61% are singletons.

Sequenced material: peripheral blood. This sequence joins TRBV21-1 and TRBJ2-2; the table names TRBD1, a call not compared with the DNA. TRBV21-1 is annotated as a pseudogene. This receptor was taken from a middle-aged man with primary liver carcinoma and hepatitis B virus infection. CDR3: CASSETGRGANTGELFF. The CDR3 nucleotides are TGTGCCAGCAGCGAGACAGGGAGAGGCGCGAACACCGGGGAGCTGTTTTTT.